These T cell receptor beta chains were read from a single sample in a study of blood T cells in healthy people across ages. TCRdb re-called the 5' RACE reads with MiXCR, one entry per CDR3 protein. The data show 1.8 million or so distinct CDR3 sequences, 35% to 50% seen once. The sequenced material came from blood. These TCRs come from a human donor in good health. Each CDR3 is given with its conserved first and last residue. D genes are given only for firm matches. A clone size is listed for some rows: how often the clone was seen (once, few, many), or a class if it is expanded.

d_call clone_size j_call v_call cdr3_length cdr3_aa cdr3_nt
NA NA TRBJ1-5 TRBV4-3 20 CANSQDWVGGLRTYDQPQHF TGCGCCAACAGCCAAGATTGGGTGGGGGGGCTCCGTACTTATGATCAGCCCCAGCATTTT
NA NA TRBJ2-1 TRBV15 10 CATSGNEQFF TGTGCCACCAGCGGCAATGAGCAGTTCTTC
NA NA TRBJ1-2 TRBV5-1 14 CASSLVESNYGYTF TGCGCCAGCAGCTTGGTAGAGTCTAACTATGGCTACACCTTC
NA few TRBJ2-5 TRBV15 12 CATSRPGETQYF TGTGCCACCAGCCGCCCGGGAGAGACCCAGTACTTC
NA few TRBJ1-4 TRBV29-1 14 CSVTVTGANEKLFF TGCAGCGTCACAGTGACAGGCGCTAATGAAAAACTGTTTTTT
NA few TRBJ1-6 TRBV25-1 14 CASSEPRHDSPLHF TGTGCCAGCAGTGAACCCCGCCACGATTCACCCCTCCACTTT
NA NA TRBJ2-4 TRBV20-1 13 CSAREGGGYGQYF TGCAGTGCTAGAGAGGGGGGAGGTTACGGGCAGTACTTC
NA few TRBJ2-7 TRBV12-3/TRBV12-4 13 CASSYEAPYEQYF TGTGCCAGCAGTTACGAGGCCCCCTACGAGCAGTACTTC
NA NA TRBJ2-7 TRBV5-5 15 CASSLGVTLTYEQYF TGTGCCAGCAGCTTGGGGGTTACACTGACCTACGAGCAGTACTTC
NA NA TRBJ1-2 TRBV29-1 13 CSAGSTDIYGYTF TGCAGCGCCGGATCCACGGACATCTATGGCTACACCTTC
NA NA TRBJ2-2 TRBV29-1 11 CSVVSSGELFF TGCAGCGTTGTGTCTAGCGGGGAGCTGTTTTTT
NA NA TRBJ1-2 TRBV5-6 14 CASSLLMQLYGYTF TGTGCCAGCAGCTTGCTTATGCAGCTCTATGGCTACACCTTC
NA few TRBJ1-4 TRBV2 17 CASRTLKARAGGEKLFF TGTGCCAGCAGGACCCTCAAGGCCAGGGCTGGGGGTGAAAAACTGTTTTTT
NA NA TRBJ2-3 TRBV9 15 CASTHGLLDEDTQYF TGTGCCAGCACCCACGGGTTACTAGATGAAGATACGCAGTATTTT
NA NA TRBJ2-1 TRBV3-1 13 CASSQDRGAEQFF TGTGCCAGCAGCCAGGATAGGGGGGCCGAGCAGTTCTTC
NA few TRBJ2-4 TRBV28 14 CASSQATGSSIQYF TGTGCCAGCAGCCAAGCAACTGGCTCGAGCATTCAGTACTTC
TRBD2 once TRBJ2-5 TRBV5-1 15 CASRRLAGAQETQYF TGCGCCAGCAGGAGACTAGCGGGGGCCCAAGAGACCCAGTACTTC
NA NA TRBJ2-1 TRBV4-3 15 CASSQDNWGYNEQFF TGCGCCAGCAGCCAAGATAATTGGGGCTACAATGAGCAGTTCTTC
TRBD2 NA TRBJ2-7 TRBV29-1 12 CSVDGAGYEQYF TGCAGCGTTGACGGAGCGGGGTACGAGCAGTACTTC
NA few TRBJ1-2 TRBV29-1 14 CSVEDQNFMSGYTF TGCAGCGTTGAAGATCAGAACTTCATGTCTGGCTACACCTTC
TRBD1 NA TRBJ1-2 TRBV15 15 CATSRLQGTGDGYTF TGTGCCACCAGCAGACTCCAGGGGACAGGAGATGGCTACACCTTC
TRBD1 NA TRBJ2-7 TRBV5-1 16 CASSFSAGGSPYEQYF TGCGCCAGCAGCTTTAGTGCAGGGGGCAGCCCCTACGAGCAGTACTTC
TRBD1 once TRBJ1-2 TRBV4-3 16 CASSQENRGFGYGYTF TGCGCCAGCAGCCAAGAGAACAGGGGATTCGGCTATGGCTACACCTTC
NA few TRBJ1-1 TRBV5-1 13 CASSYGRDTEAFF TGTGCCAGCAGTTATGGTAGGGACACTGAAGCTTTCTTT
NA few TRBJ2-6 TRBV4-1 15 CASSEGLPGANVLTF TGCGCCAGCAGCGAGGGGCTGCCGGGGGCCAACGTCCTGACTTTC
TRBD1 NA TRBJ2-7 TRBV4-2 15 CASSQDWGQGDEQYF TGTGCCAGCAGCCAAGACTGGGGACAGGGGGACGAGCAGTACTTC
NA few TRBJ2-3 TRBV7-2 15 CASSQGGGHTDTQYF TGTGCCAGCAGTCAGGGGGGGGGCCACACAGATACGCAGTATTTT
NA few TRBJ2-2 TRBV12-5 13 CASGLQRWGELFF TGTGCTAGTGGTTTGCAACGCTGGGGGGAGCTGTTTTTT
NA NA TRBJ2-4 TRBV3-1 11 CASSQGGFEYF TGTGCCAGCAGCCAAGGAGGGTTTGAGTACTTC
NA NA TRBJ2-7 TRBV6-6 14 CASSYSEGGYEQYF TGTGCCAGCAGTTACTCGGAGGGGGGCTACGAGCAGTACTTC
NA NA TRBJ2-3 TRBV28 15 CASSPPIPRTDTQYF TGTGCCAGCAGTCCCCCTATCCCTCGTACAGATACGCAGTATTTT
NA few TRBJ1-2 TRBV7-2 14 CASSSDSLPGGYTF TGTGCCAGCAGTTCGGACAGCCTACCGGGTGGCTACACCTTC
NA few TRBJ2-1 TRBV6-2/TRBV6-3 14 CASSISSASNEQFF TGTGCCAGCTCTATCTCTAGCGCTAGCAATGAGCAGTTCTTC
TRBD2 few TRBJ2-1 TRBV7-9 17 CASSFRTRGDLDNEQFF TGTGCCAGCAGCTTTCGGACTCGGGGGGACCTTGACAATGAGCAGTTCTTC
NA NA TRBJ2-1 TRBV18 16 CASSPLTGGANNEQFF TGTGCCAGCTCTCCCCTAACGGGGGGCGCCAACAATGAGCAGTTCTTC
NA NA TRBJ1-2 TRBV9 13 CASSVVAESGYTF TGTGCCAGCAGCGTAGTGGCAGAATCGGGCTACACCTTC
NA NA TRBJ2-1 TRBV6-4 11 CASNQNNEQFF TGTGCCAGCAATCAGAACAATGAGCAGTTCTTC
NA once TRBJ1-1 TRBV6-5 14 CASSYRTGDTEAFF TGTGCCAGCAGTTACCGGACGGGGGACACTGAAGCTTTCTTT